Described below is a single TCR beta chain sequence and its context. The sample belongs to a study of identical twins' blood T cells. From the 5' RACE reads, TCRdb called clonotypes with MiXCR, one entry per CDR3 protein. This sample has fewer than 450,000 distinct CDR3 sequences, with about 28% found just once. Germline values: CDR1 SGHKS, CDR2 YYEKEE (reference sequence). The length of the CDR3 is 14 residues. V lost 2 bases and J 3 bases, leaving 12 bases between the germline ends. The sample was PBMCs. The chain uses TRBV5-5 and TRBJ2-7; D is ambiguous. This TCR was sampled from a woman aged 18 to 55 in good health. Written as DNA, the CDR3 is TGTGCCAGCAGCTTTGAAGGAGTGGTCTACGAGCAGTACTTC. As protein: CASSFEGVVYEQYF.